This T cell receptor beta chain was retrieved from a study of cytomegalovirus exposure and HLA in healthy donors. PCR used 60 Vbeta primers and 13 Jbeta primers. The method was immunoSEQ multiplex PCR; TCRdb's version includes in-frame clones alone and lacks a portion of them. The sample carries about 170,000 clones, approximately 72% recorded once. Germline lookup yields CDR1 SGHRS and CDR2 YFSETQ. Trimming shortened V by 0 bases and J by 3 bases, and 18 bases separated the two germline ends. The CDR3 is 17 residues long. The chain has TRBV5-1 and TRBJ1-1; D call uncertain. Input material: PBMCs. The sequence was collected from a female donor in good health and CMV-seronegative. In nucleotides, the CDR3 is TGCGCCAGCAGCTTGGAGGCAGGCCTAGGCGGGGACACTGAAGCTTTCTTT. It codes for CASSLEAGLGGDTEAFF.